Shown below are 22 T cell receptor beta chains from a single sample sequenced in a study of cytomegalovirus exposure and HLA in healthy donors. Sequencing used immunoSEQ multiplex PCR; TCRdb keeps in-frame clones, though not all of them. The repertoire holds approximately 150,000 clones, with 86% as singletons. Sequencing was carried out using PBMCs. All receptors come from a man between 18 and 29 years old in good health and CMV-seropositive.

This clone was found a few times. The V call is TRBV7-2, the J call TRBJ2-3; 9 nucleotides agree with TRBD2. Germline CDR1 and CDR2: SGHTA and FQGNSA. V was clipped by 1 base and J by 2 bases; unmatched bases: 4. The CDR3 consists of 16 residues. In nucleotides, the CDR3 is TGTGCCAGCAGCTTAGAGGTGGGACTAGCCACAGATACGCAGTATTTT. It codes for CASSLEVGLATDTQYF. The full variable domain, with the rest looked up from reference TRBV7-2 and TRBJ2-3, is GAGVSQSPSNKVTEKGKDVELRCDPISGHTALYWYRQSLGQGLEFLIYFQGNSAPDKSGLPSDRFSAERTGGSVSTLTIQRTQQEDSAVYLCASSLEVGLATDTQYFGPGTRLTVL.

The genes are TRBV7-2 and TRBJ2-7; D is ambiguous. Germline values: CDR1 SGHTA, CDR2 FQGNSA. The V gene lost 5 bases and the J gene lost 2 bases, with 10 bases spanning the gap. The CDR3 covers 13 residues. The CDR3 is CASSPASPYEQYF. CDR3 in DNA: TGTGCCAGCAGCCCCGCGAGCCCCTACGAGCAGTACTTC.

This chain links TRBV6-5 with TRBJ1-1; 9 bases align to TRBD1. V shed 6 bases and J 1 base; nucleotides not matched to a gene: 6. Germline V gene data show CDR1 as MNHEY and CDR2 as SVGAGI. The CDR3 extends over 15 amino acids. The CDR3 nucleotides are TGTGCCAGCAGAACACAGGGGGCGAGGAACACTGAAGCTTTCTTT. The encoded protein is CASRTQGARNTEAFF.

This chain links TRBV7-2 with TRBJ2-1; TRBD2 agrees at 8 bases. V lost 5 bases, J lost 9 bases, and 15 bases stayed unmatched. CDR1 is SGHTA and CDR2 is FQGNSA in the germline V gene. The CDR3 totals 16 residues. This CDR3 is CASSPLGGLESGEQFF. The CDR3 bases are TGTGCCAGCAGCCCCCTCGGGGGACTAGAGTCGGGTGAGCAGTTCTTC.

This chain links TRBV7-9 with TRBJ2-3; the D gene is possibly TRBD2 (6 bases). CDR1 is SEHNR, CDR2 FQNEAQ, per germline (reference sequence). This CDR3 spans 17 amino acids. V was cut by 6 bases and J by 4 bases, with 23 bases left in between. The CDR3 protein is CASSSLRESSRADTQYF. In DNA form, the CDR3 reads TGTGCCAGCAGTTCCCTTCGGGAGTCGTCGAGGGCAGATACGCAGTATTTT.

The CDR3 spells CASSLAPGARTETQYF. As DNA, the CDR3 is TGTGCCAGCAGTTTGGCGCCAGGGGCCCGGACGGAGACCCAGTACTTC. The chain couples TRBV28 to TRBJ2-5, with a weak D call TRBD1 (6 bases). Trimming took 3 bases from V and 5 from J, leaving 19 bases between them. Germline V CDR1 and CDR2: MDHEN, SYDVKM. The CDR3 is made up of 16 amino acids. Variable domain in full (rest from reference TRBV28 and TRBJ2-5): DVKVTQSSRYLVKRTGEKVFLECVQDMDHENMFWYRQDPGLGLRLIYFSYDVKMKEKGDIPEGYSVSREKKERFSLILESASTNQTSMYLCASSLAPGARTETQYFGPGTRLLVL.

This clone was detected ten times or more. The V call is TRBV27, the J call TRBJ2-7, with TRBD1 matching 8 bases. V trimming: 7 bases; J trimming: 3 bases; junction bases outside the gene matches: 5. The germline CDR1 and CDR2 sequences are MNHEY and SMNVEV (reference sequence). The CDR3 contains 13 residues. This CDR3 is CASKQGDRYEQYF. In DNA, the CDR3 is TGTGCCAGCAAACAGGGGGATCGCTACGAGCAGTACTTC.

V and J are TRBV6-6 and TRBJ2-7, with D unresolved. The length of the CDR3 is 13 residues. V lost 6 bases and J 4 bases, leaving 13 bases between the germline ends. Germline V gene lookup returns CDR1 MNHNY and CDR2 SVGAGI (reference sequence). CDR3 coding DNA: TGTGCCAGCAGCATCAATCAGGCTTACGAGCAGTACTTC. Translation gives CASSINQAYEQYF.

The chain employs TRBV11-2 and TRBJ2-1; TRBD2 is a possible D gene (7 bases). Germline V gene data show CDR1 as SGHAT and CDR2 as FQNNGV. CDR3 length equals 18 residues. V dropped 8 bases and J dropped 1 base, with 24 bases sitting between them. CDR3 loop: CASFMGGGRMSSYNEQFF. The CDR3 DNA reads as TGTGCCAGCTTCATGGGGGGCGGGAGAATGAGTTCCTACAATGAGCAGTTCTTC.

The gene calls are TRBV27 and TRBJ1-6, with TRBD1 as a possible D gene (6 bases). Per germline, CDR1 MNHEY and CDR2 SMNVEV (reference sequence). V was cut by 7 bases and J by 7 bases, with 20 bases left in between. The CDR3 spans 16 residues. The CDR3 DNA reads as TGTGCCAGCACCCCAGGCAGGATAGGGGGAAATTCACCCCTCCACTTT. Residues: CASTPGRIGGNSPLHF.

The gene calls are TRBV5-1 and TRBJ2-1, with 12 positions matching TRBD2. The CDR3 loop spans 15 amino acids. The J segment lost 8 bases and the V segment lost 8 bases, leaving 11 bases of the junction unmatched. Germline V gives CDR1 SGHRS, CDR2 YFSETQ. The CDR3 here is CASQTSTSGSDEQFF. CDR3 DNA sequence: TGCGCCAGTCAGACTTCGACTAGCGGGAGCGATGAGCAGTTCTTC.

There are a few counts of this clone. Written as DNA, the CDR3 is TGTGCCAGCAGAGAACCTAGCGGGGGGGAATCAAGTGAGCAGTTCTTC. This gives the protein CASREPSGGESSEQFF. The genes are TRBV2 and TRBJ2-1; the match to TRBD2 covers 12 bases. Germline values: CDR1 SNHLY, CDR2 FYNNEI. There are 16 residues in the CDR3. The J segment lost 9 bases and the V segment lost 6 bases, leaving 12 bases of the junction unmatched.

This clone has a single count. V is TRBV6-5 and J is TRBJ2-2, with 7 bases matching TRBD1. The germline CDR1 and CDR2 sequences are MNHEY and SVGAGI. V shed 6 bases and J 4 bases; nucleotides not matched to a gene: 8. This CDR3 region has 15 residues. CDR3 DNA: TGTGCCAGCAGCTCCCCCAGGGGGAGCACCGGGGAGCTGTTTTTT. Its protein is CASSSPRGSTGELFF.

This clone has at least ten counts. The chain joins TRBV11-3 to TRBJ2-1, with TRBD2 identical over 8 bases. The CDR3 is 14 amino acids. V dropped 1 base and J dropped 4; count of bases not matched to a gene: 0. Germline V gene data show CDR1 as SGHNT and CDR2 as YENEEA. DNA of the CDR3: TGTGCCAGCAGCTTAGCGGGGGGGTACAATGAGCAGTTCTTC. It yields the protein CASSLAGGYNEQFF. The variable domain in full, with the rest retrieved from reference TRBV11-3 and TRBJ2-1, is EAGVVQSPRYKIIEKKQPVAFWCNPISGHNTLYWYLQNLGQGPELLIRYENEEAVDDSQLPKDRFSAERLKGVDSTLKIQPAELGDSAVYLCASSLAGGYNEQFFGPGTRLTVL.

V usage is TRBV7-9 and J usage is TRBJ1-2; the match to TRBD1 covers 7 bases. The junction had 13 bases not matched to a gene; V was cut back by 5 bases and J by 7 bases. The CDR3 runs to 15 residues. Germline CDR1 SEHNR, CDR2 FQNEAQ (reference sequence). The CDR3 region has the DNA TGTGCCAGCAGCCTTACAAGCTTGACAGGGTTTGGCTACACCTTC. It specifies CASSLTSLTGFGYTF.

This clone showed up just once. The J gene is TRBJ1-1, the V gene TRBV30, with unresolved D. The CDR3 covers 15 residues. Per the germline V gene, CDR1 is GTSNPN and CDR2 is SVGIG (reference sequence). CDR3 DNA sequence: TGTGCGTCGTTGAGGGATGTCCCCATGAACACTGAAGCTTTCTTT. Translating gives CASLRDVPMNTEAFF.

The rearrangement joins TRBV7-2 to TRBJ2-3; 7 positions agree with TRBD2. CDR3 size: 18 residues. J lost 4 bases, V lost 5 bases, and 18 bases had no gene match. Per the germline V gene, CDR1 is SGHTA and CDR2 is FQGNSA. The CDR3 protein is CASSPRVAGVGGADTQYF. In DNA form, the CDR3 reads TGTGCCAGCAGCCCAAGGGTGGCGGGAGTGGGAGGGGCAGATACGCAGTATTTT.

The CDR3 DNA is TGTGCCTGGGGGCGGGGGATGACCTACGAGCAGTACTTC. As protein: CAWGRGMTYEQYF. V gene TRBV30 combines with J gene TRBJ2-7; TRBD2 matches 7 bases. Germline CDR1 reads GTSNPN; CDR2 reads SVGIG (reference sequence). V lost 5 bases to trimming and J lost 2 bases; unmatched junction nucleotides: 6. CDR3 length: 13 amino acids.

V gene TRBV18 combines with J gene TRBJ2-7; D gene unclear. This CDR3 has 12 amino acids. The ends were cut back, 2 bases at V and 5 bases at J, with 7 bases in the middle. Per germline, CDR1 KGHSH and CDR2 LQKENI. CDR3 region: CASSPGIHEQYF. CDR3 DNA sequence: TGTGCCAGCTCACCAGGCATCCACGAGCAGTACTTC.

The rearrangement uses TRBV6-5 and TRBJ1-1, with 8 positions matching TRBD1. The germline V gene has CDR1 MNHEY and CDR2 SVGAGI. J was trimmed by 5 bases and V by 8 bases; bases with no gene match: 10. CDR3 size: 14 residues. This chain's CDR3 is CASDKQGGGTEAFF. In DNA form, the CDR3 reads TGTGCCAGCGATAAACAGGGGGGCGGGACTGAAGCTTTCTTT.

The genes are TRBV7-9 and TRBJ1-2; 7 nucleotides match TRBD1. The ends lost 5 bases at V and 8 bases at J; junction bases unmatched: 8. Germline V gene sequence: CDR1 SEHNR, CDR2 FQNEAQ (reference sequence). CDR3 length equals 13 residues. The CDR3 DNA reads as TGTGCCAGCAGCATAAGACAGGGTGGCGGCTACACCTTC. It is translated as CASSIRQGGGYTF.

The chain is built from TRBV2 and TRBJ2-5; 10 bases are a match to TRBD2. CDR3 length: 14 residues. Germline CDR1 reads SNHLY; CDR2 reads FYNNEI. Unmatched junction bases numbered 8, after V lost 8 bases and J lost 5 bases. The CDR3, as DNA: TGTGCCAGCCTAAGGACTAGCGGTCTGGAGACCCAGTACTTC. Its translation: CASLRTSGLETQYF.